Presented here are 29 T cell receptor beta chains from one specimen sequenced in a study of cytomegalovirus exposure and HLA in healthy donors. Assay used: immunoSEQ multiplex PCR; TCRdb lists only in-frame clones, some missing. Here the sample spans hundreds of thousands of clones, roughly 83% being singletons. The sequenced material came from PBMCs. The receptors shown here come from a woman younger than 30 in good health and CMV-seronegative.

The genes are TRBV5-1 and TRBJ2-1; D unclear. Trimming cost V 4 bases and J 2 bases, with 7 bases left between them. Per the germline V gene, CDR1 is SGHRS and CDR2 is YFSETQ. CDR3 length: 13 residues. The CDR3 coding sequence is TGCGCCAGCAGCCCGGTCGCCTACAATGAGCAGTTCTTC. It codes for CASSPVAYNEQFF.

Note on this clone: This clone may be a read error of a much larger clone one base away. The rearrangement links TRBV7-9 to TRBJ2-5, with TRBD1 identical over 7 bases. The trim removed 6 bases at V and 3 bases at J, leaving 7 bases unmatched. The CDR3 has 14 amino acids. The germline CDR1 and CDR2 sequences are SEHNR and FQNEAQ (reference sequence). The CDR3 DNA reads TGTGCCAGCAGTAACCGGGACAGAAAAGAGACCCAGTACTTC. This sequence encodes CASSNRDRKETQYF. The whole variable domain, remainder taken from reference TRBV7-9 and TRBJ2-5, is DTGVSQNPRHKITKRGQNVTFRCDPISEHNRLYWYRQTLGQGPEFLTYFQNEAQLEKSRLLSDRFSAERPKGSFSTLEIQRTEQGDSAMYLCASSNRDRKETQYFGPGTRLLVL.

This clone was detected once. The genes are TRBV27 and TRBJ2-4; 12 nucleotides align to TRBD2. The J segment lost 0 bases and the V segment lost 5 bases, leaving 14 bases of the junction unmatched. Germline CDR1 reads MNHEY; CDR2 reads SMNVEV (reference sequence). CDR3 length equals 20 residues. In DNA, the CDR3 is TGTGCCAGCAGTAGTATAGGTGGACTAGCGGGAAAACTAGCCAAAAACATTCAGTACTTC. It translates to CASSSIGGLAGKLAKNIQYF.

The sample holds a few counts of this clone. J is TRBJ1-2 and V is TRBV7-2; weak D call: TRBD1 (5 bases). Germline assignment: CDR1 SGHTA and CDR2 FQGNSA. V lost 2 bases and J 4 bases, leaving 8 bases between the germline ends. The CDR3 contains 13 residues. This chain's CDR3 is CASSLQGTYGYTF. The CDR3 bases are TGTGCCAGCAGCTTACAGGGTACCTATGGCTACACCTTC.

This rearrangement joins TRBV28 to TRBJ1-2, with unresolved D. Germline lookup yields CDR1 MDHEN and CDR2 SYDVKM. V lost 4 bases to trimming and J lost 7 bases, with 10 bases between them. The CDR3 is 12 residues long. The CDR3 nucleotides are TGTGCCAGCAGTTCCCATAGGAGTGGCTACACCTTC. It encodes CASSSHRSGYTF.

This chain links TRBV27 with TRBJ2-3; 7 nucleotides line up with TRBD2. Looked up from germline, CDR1 is MNHEY and CDR2 is SMNVEV (reference sequence). The CDR3 contains 15 residues. With V trimmed by 2 bases and J by 5 bases, 7 bases remained unmatched. The CDR3 bases are TGTGCCAGCAGTTTAGGTGGGAGGGAGGAAGATACGCAGTATTTT. Its protein product is CASSLGGREEDTQYF.

The chain joins TRBV4-1 to TRBJ2-1; D unclear. This CDR3 comprises 14 residues. CDR1 is MGHRA and CDR2 is YSYEKL in the germline V gene. The V end was cut by 2 bases, the J end by 7 bases, with 12 bases between. CDR3 amino acids: CASSQPFVRNEQFF. CDR3 bases: TGCGCCAGCAGCCAACCCTTCGTCCGGAATGAGCAGTTCTTC.

This clone was counted between two and nine times. The CDR3 region is CASSKTGYGYTF. The CDR3, as DNA: TGTGCCAGCAGTAAGACAGGCTATGGCTACACCTTC. The gene calls are TRBV27 and TRBJ1-2; tentatively, D is TRBD1 (6 bases). The CDR3 is 12 residues long. Trimming removed 5 bases at V and 4 bases at J, with 8 bases between. From germline, CDR1 is MNHEY and CDR2 SMNVEV (reference sequence).

The V gene is TRBV7-2, the J gene TRBJ2-7; 8 bases align to TRBD2. Germline CDR1 SGHTA, CDR2 FQGNSA. Trimming cost V 1 base and J 2 bases; bases outside gene matches: 4. The CDR3 runs 15 residues. The CDR3 loop reads CASSLEGLDAYEQYF. CDR3 DNA: TGTGCCAGCAGCTTAGAGGGACTAGATGCCTACGAGCAGTACTTC.

The chain couples TRBV18 to TRBJ2-7; D gene uncertain. There are 14 residues in the CDR3. The ends were cut back, 4 bases at V and 3 bases at J, with 13 bases in the middle. In germline, CDR1 is KGHSH, CDR2 LQKENI. The CDR3 DNA is TGTGCCAGCTCACTCTCCTTGGGGAACTACGAGCAGTACTTC. It codes for CASSLSLGNYEQYF.

This clone was observed once. The chain couples TRBV30 to TRBJ1-4; no definite D call. Trimming took 3 bases from V and 7 from J, leaving 18 bases between them. This CDR3 contains 15 residues. Germline V gene lookup returns CDR1 GTSNPN and CDR2 SVGIG (reference sequence). CDR3 amino acids: CAWSASGNPGEKLFF. The CDR3 region has the DNA TGTGCCTGGAGCGCATCCGGTAACCCCGGTGAAAAACTGTTTTTT.

The V and J genes are TRBV6-5 and TRBJ2-2; D ambiguous. Germline CDR1 is MNHEY and CDR2 is SVGAGI. V was pared by 9 bases and J by 5 bases, with 13 bases between. The CDR3 is 13 amino acids. In nucleotides, the CDR3 is TGTGCCAGTTATAGAGTGGGAACCGGGGAGCTGTTTTTT. Translated, it gives CASYRVGTGELFF.

The chain joins TRBV11-2 to TRBJ1-6, with TRBD1 matching 9 bases. Trimming removed 4 bases from V and 7 bases from J; junction bases left unmatched: 8. The length of the CDR3 is 16 residues. Germline lookup yields CDR1 SGHAT and CDR2 FQNNGV. The CDR3 sequence is CASSSPRDRENSPLHF. CDR3 sequence (DNA): TGTGCCAGCAGCTCACCCAGGGACAGGGAGAATTCACCCCTCCACTTT.

This clone has a handful of counts. As DNA, the CDR3 is TGTGCCTACGGATCCGGGACTGAATATGGCTACACCTTC. Residues: CAYGSGTEYGYTF. This rearrangement joins TRBV28 to TRBJ1-2; TRBD1 is a possible D gene (5 bases). This CDR3 has 13 residues. CDR1 and CDR2 from the germline V gene are MDHEN and SYDVKM. Trimming shortened V by 11 bases and J by 5 bases, and 18 bases separated the two germline ends.

The J gene is TRBJ2-1, the V gene TRBV13; D gene ambiguous. The V and J ends lost 5 bases and 0 bases respectively, with 11 bases between them. The CDR3 sequence is 15 residues long. Germline V CDR1 and CDR2: PRHDT, FYEKMQ (reference sequence). As DNA, the CDR3 is TGTGCCAGCAGCCCGCGACCGAGCTCCTACAATGAGCAGTTCTTC. Translation: CASSPRPSSYNEQFF.

The V call is TRBV28, the J call TRBJ2-7; D not resolved. The CDR3 contains 13 residues. CDR1 is MDHEN and CDR2 is SYDVKM in the germline V gene. V lost 3 bases, J lost 2 bases, and 8 bases lay in between. CDR3 amino acids: CASSFTYTYEQYF. CDR3 coding DNA: TGTGCCAGCAGTTTTACTTATACCTACGAGCAGTACTTC.

V gene TRBV19 combines with J gene TRBJ1-5, with D possibly matching TRBD1 (5 bases). CDR3 length: 13 amino acids. The ends were cut back, 4 bases at V and 5 bases at J, with 9 bases in the middle. Per germline, CDR1 LNHDA and CDR2 SQIVND (reference sequence). The CDR3 DNA follows: TGTGCCAGTAGTAATCAGGGAGATCAGCCCCAGCATTTT. It is translated as CASSNQGDQPQHF.

The chain combines TRBV11-3 with TRBJ2-1; 13 bases agree with TRBD2. Germline lookup yields CDR1 SGHNT and CDR2 YENEEA. Germline trimming cut 3 bases from V and 9 bases from J; bases unmatched to any gene: 5. The CDR3 is made up of 15 amino acids. DNA for the CDR3: TGTGCCAGCAGCTTCGGACTAGCGGGAGAGGTTGAGCAGTTCTTC. This translates into CASSFGLAGEVEQFF.

This chain joins TRBV5-1 and TRBJ2-2; the match to TRBD1 covers 8 bases. Germline values: CDR1 SGHRS, CDR2 YFSETQ. V lost 3 bases and J lost 4; bases outside the gene matches: 5. The CDR3 is made up of 15 amino acids. CDR3: CASSSTGTGTGELFF. In DNA, the CDR3 is TGCGCCAGCAGCTCAACCGGGACAGGCACCGGGGAGCTGTTTTTT. Complete variable domain (other parts from reference TRBV5-1 and TRBJ2-2): KAGVTQTPRYLIKTRGQQVTLSCSPISGHRSVSWYQQTPGQGLQFLFEYFSETQRNKGNFPGRFSGRQFSNSRSEMNVSTLELGDSALYLCASSSTGTGTGELFFGEGSRLTVL.

The chain joins TRBV19 to TRBJ1-5; TRBD1 aligns across 7 bases. The CDR3 is 14 residues long. The V segment lost 4 bases and the J segment 6 bases; nucleotides outside the gene matches: 6. CDR1 and CDR2 from the germline V gene are LNHDA and SQIVND (reference sequence). As DNA, the CDR3 is TGTGCCAGTAGTACCGGGACAGTAAGTCAGCCCCAGCATTTT. Translation: CASSTGTVSQPQHF.

The chain links TRBV29-1 to TRBJ1-1; TRBD1 might be the D (5 bases). Germline CDR1 and CDR2: SQVTM and ANQGSEA. The V and J ends lost 3 bases and 1 base respectively, with 9 bases between them. The CDR3 runs to 13 residues. The chain's CDR3 is CSVETARNTEAFF. CDR3 coding DNA: TGCAGCGTTGAGACAGCAAGGAACACTGAAGCTTTCTTT.

The chain links TRBV27 to TRBJ2-5, with TRBD2 as a possible D gene (5 bases). Trimming left V 5 bases short and J 3 bases short, with 19 bases between. CDR1 and CDR2 from the germline V gene are MNHEY and SMNVEV (reference sequence). The CDR3 contains 16 residues. CDR3 nucleotide sequence: TGTGCCAGCAGTCCCCTGGTGAGGGTCCCGAAAGAGACCCAGTACTTC. The encoded protein is CASSPLVRVPKETQYF.

This clone was seen just once. Germline is not matched at one junction end, which may reflect a read error. The chain uses TRBV5-1 and TRBJ2-2, with D possibly being TRBD1 (6 bases). This CDR3 has 14 residues. CDR1 and CDR2 (germline): SGHRS, YFSETQ. The CDR3 DNA reads as TGCGCCAGTGAATCTACAGGGAACGCCGGGGAGCTGTTTTTT. Its protein is CASESTGNAGELFF.

This clone was seen only once. CDR3 nucleotide sequence: TGCGCCAGCAGCTTCCCTCCGGGACCCGGGGGACTAGCGGGGATCCAAGAGACCCAGTACTTC. It specifies CASSFPPGPGGLAGIQETQYF. V usage is TRBV5-1 and J usage is TRBJ2-5, with TRBD2 matching 13 bases. CDR1 and CDR2 from the germline V gene are SGHRS and YFSETQ. V lost 2 bases and J lost 1; bases outside the gene matches: 17. CDR3 length: 21 residues.

This chain links TRBV5-6 with TRBJ1-1; TRBD1 might be the D (5 bases). V lost 0 bases, J lost 5 bases, and 14 bases lay in between. This CDR3 has 15 amino acids. In germline, CDR1 is SGHDT, CDR2 YYEEEE. CDR3 in DNA: TGTGCCAGCAGCTTGGTTGGGGGAGGGGTGACTGAAGCTTTCTTT. Its translation: CASSLVGGGVTEAFF.

This clone has more than one count but fewer than ten. CDR3 sequence: CASSYGTGSPEAFF. The CDR3 nucleotides read TGTGCCAGCAGTTACGGGACAGGGTCGCCTGAAGCTTTCTTT. The chain recombines TRBV6-5 with TRBJ1-1; 9 nucleotides match TRBD1. Germline CDR1 reads MNHEY; CDR2 reads SVGAGI. This CDR3 has 14 amino acids. Trimming removed 2 bases from V and 6 bases from J; junction bases left unmatched: 4.

This clone was observed a single time. This chain joins TRBV5-5 and TRBJ1-1; 9 nucleotides agree with TRBD1. Germline CDR1 and CDR2: SGHKS and YYEKEE (reference sequence). This CDR3 has 14 residues. V was pared by 3 bases and J by 11 bases, with 11 bases of the junction left unmatched. The CDR3 spells CASSSSGTGRYAFF. The CDR3, as DNA: TGTGCCAGCAGCTCTTCGGGGACAGGGCGATATGCTTTCTTT.

The chain recombines TRBV9 with TRBJ2-1, with 11 bases matching TRBD2. CDR3 length: 18 amino acids. The germline CDR1 and CDR2 sequences are SGDLS and YYNGEE. The J segment lost 2 bases and the V segment lost 0 bases, leaving 7 bases of the junction unmatched. The CDR3 reads CASSVGTSGGKAYNEQFF. CDR3 coding DNA: TGTGCCAGCAGCGTAGGTACTAGCGGGGGAAAAGCCTACAATGAGCAGTTCTTC.

Here the CDR3 reads CASSYSTTANTEAFF. Here the CDR3 DNA reads TGTGCCAGCAGTTACTCCACAACGGCGAACACTGAAGCTTTCTTT. The rearrangement uses TRBV6-6 and TRBJ1-1; no reliable D call. Germline V gene data show CDR1 as MNHNY and CDR2 as SVGAGI (reference sequence). Trimming pared 0 bases from V and 1 base from J, leaving 9 bases between. CDR3 size: 15 residues.